This is a list of T cell receptor beta chains from one sample in a study of blood T cell repertoires in COVID-19. Produced via immunoSEQ multiplex PCR; TCRdb's table is partial and in-frame only. Among 90,000 to 140,000 clones listed, around 86% were seen once. Sequenced: peripheral blood. The receptor set was obtained from an elderly man with acute or convalescent COVID-19. CDR3s include the opening cysteine and the closing phenylalanine or tryptophan. The order of the fields is V gene, CDR3 protein.

TRBV4-3 CASSQPGLGDSHGYTF
TRBV19 CASSSEGAYNSPLHF
TRBV5-1 CASSSTPTGAYEQYF
TRBV10-3 CAISEGPPNEQFF
TRBV29-1 CSVSGEPNTGELFF
TRBV3-1/TRBV3-2 CASSRDRSSYNEQFF
TRBV27 CASSLLSLAGVSEQFF
TRBV2 CASSAGTASYNEQFF
TRBV11-2 CASSLVVRGDYGYTF
TRBV7-2 CASSYRGASYGYTF
TRBV7-3 CASSPPESETQYF
TRBV28 CAAVADYGYTF
TRBV7-6 CASSLQSSSYEQYF
TRBV2 CASSLPGLAVYNEQFF
TRBV28 CASSSPYYEQYF
TRBV5-8 CASSLIQGRNGYTF
TRBV9 CASSFRDSLGEPLHF
TRBV5-1 CASSLVPSGTPGTDTQYF
TRBV24-1 CATSDFEGGQPQHF
TRBV5-1 CASCDRPEETQYF
TRBV28 CASGRLADTQYF
TRBV5-1 CASSYEETQYF
TRBV23-1 CASSQSGRQGRYEQYF
TRBV28 CASSRQGLAKNIQYF
TRBV5-1 CASSYWTGTNTEAFF
TRBV5-1 CASSRGQGDHEQYF
TRBV6-2/TRBV6-3 CASSYLPSGYGYTF
TRBV21-1 CASSKDAGPNTEAFF
TRBV19 CASSIPGTGELFF
TRBV5-1 CASSLVAVDTGELFF
TRBV10-1 CASSPWGQSTDTQYF
TRBV13 CASSLVPEGNIQYF
TRBV24-1 CATSDLHGSGTGELFF
TRBV6-6 CASSQPGGGGQPQHF
TRBV18 CASSPYITGGGTEAFF
TRBV6-1 CASRFTGATNEKLFF
TRBV6-1 CASSDVRGYNTEAFF
TRBV5-1 CASSLGTGISYNEQFF
TRBV2 CASSWRTSDTQYF
TRBV6-5 CASRAGTLPDEQFF
TRBV30 CAGQVDSPGYTF
TRBV6-6 CASSLGARAHNYGYTF
TRBV9 CASSSGLAGGTDTQYF
TRBV28 CASSYPSARGSYNEQFF
TRBV11-2 CASSLEWGREVTEAFF
TRBV2 CASSDSLETQYF
TRBV7-6 CASSSGSAGFYNEQFF
TRBV6-5 CASSYSGARYEKLFF
TRBV28 CASSRPGGRKAEAFF
TRBV5-1 CASRLTSGTNTGELFF